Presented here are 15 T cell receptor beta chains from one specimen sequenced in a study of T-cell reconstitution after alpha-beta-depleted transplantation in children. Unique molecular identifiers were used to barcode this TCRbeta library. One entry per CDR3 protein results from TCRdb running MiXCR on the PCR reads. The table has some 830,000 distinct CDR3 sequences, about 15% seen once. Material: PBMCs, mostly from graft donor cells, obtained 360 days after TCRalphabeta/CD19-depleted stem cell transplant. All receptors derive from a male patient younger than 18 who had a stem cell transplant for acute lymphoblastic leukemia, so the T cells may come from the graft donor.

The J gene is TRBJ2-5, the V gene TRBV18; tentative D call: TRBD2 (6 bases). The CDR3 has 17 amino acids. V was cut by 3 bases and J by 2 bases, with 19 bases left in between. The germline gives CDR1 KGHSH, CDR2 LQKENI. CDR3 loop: CASSPRPQGTRQETQYF. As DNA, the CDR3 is TGTGCCAGCTCACCGCGCCCCCAAGGGACTCGACAAGAGACCCAGTACTTC.

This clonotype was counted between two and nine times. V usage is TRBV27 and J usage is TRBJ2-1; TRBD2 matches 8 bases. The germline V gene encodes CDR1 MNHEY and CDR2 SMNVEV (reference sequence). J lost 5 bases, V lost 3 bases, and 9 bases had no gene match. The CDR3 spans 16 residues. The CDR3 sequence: CASSLLWSGRDNEQFF. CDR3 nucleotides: TGTGCCAGCAGTTTGCTTTGGAGCGGGAGAGACAATGAGCAGTTCTTC.

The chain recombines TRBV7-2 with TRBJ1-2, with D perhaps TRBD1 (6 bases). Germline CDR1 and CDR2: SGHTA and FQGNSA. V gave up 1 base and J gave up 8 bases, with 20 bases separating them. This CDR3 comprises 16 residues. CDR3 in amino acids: CASSLVGGQGKGGYTF. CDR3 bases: TGTGCCAGCAGCTTAGTAGGCGGCCAGGGGAAAGGAGGCTACACCTTC.

The CDR3 DNA is TGTGCCAGCAGCCCCCTGGCAATTAGCTCCGAGCAGTACTTC. It translates to CASSPLAISSEQYF. The chain is built from TRBV3-1 and TRBJ2-7; D is uncertain. Trimming took 4 bases from V and 6 from J, leaving 16 bases between them. From germline, CDR1 is LGHDT and CDR2 YNNKEL (reference sequence). CDR3 length equals 14 residues.

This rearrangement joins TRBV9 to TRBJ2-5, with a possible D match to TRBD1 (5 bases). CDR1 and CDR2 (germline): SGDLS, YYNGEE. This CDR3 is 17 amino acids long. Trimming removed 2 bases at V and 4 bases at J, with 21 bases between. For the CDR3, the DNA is TGTGCCAGCAGCGTGGGTCTTGAGACAGCGTCCGGAGAGACCCAGTACTTC. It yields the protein CASSVGLETASGETQYF.

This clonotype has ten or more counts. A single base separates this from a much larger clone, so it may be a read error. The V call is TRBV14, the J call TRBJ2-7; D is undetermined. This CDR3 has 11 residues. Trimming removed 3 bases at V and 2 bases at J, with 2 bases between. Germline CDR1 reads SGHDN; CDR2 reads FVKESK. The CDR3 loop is CASSHAYEQYF. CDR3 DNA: TGTGCCAGCAGCCATGCCTACGAGCAGTACTTC.

As DNA, the CDR3 is TGTGCCAGCAGTTGGCGAGCGGGAGGGCCTGGTGAGCAGTTCTTC. It is translated as CASSWRAGGPGEQFF. The genes are TRBV27 and TRBJ2-1; TRBD2 matches at 10 bases. Germline CDR1 reads MNHEY; CDR2 reads SMNVEV (reference sequence). The CDR3 has 15 residues. Trimming cost V 4 bases and J 9 bases; bases outside gene matches: 9.

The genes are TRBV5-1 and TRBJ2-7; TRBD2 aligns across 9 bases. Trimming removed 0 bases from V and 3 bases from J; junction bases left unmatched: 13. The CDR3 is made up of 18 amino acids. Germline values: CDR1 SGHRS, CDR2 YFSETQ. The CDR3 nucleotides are TGCGCCAGCAGCTTGGTATTAGCGGGGGCCGGGGGGCTCTACGAGCAGTACTTC. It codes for CASSLVLAGAGGLYEQYF.

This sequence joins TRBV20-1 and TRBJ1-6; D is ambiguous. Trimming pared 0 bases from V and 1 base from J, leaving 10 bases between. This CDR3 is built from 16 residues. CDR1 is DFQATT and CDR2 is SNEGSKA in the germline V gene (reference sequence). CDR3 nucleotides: TGCAGTGCTAGAGATCTCTGGTTATCCTATAATTCACCCCTCCACTTT. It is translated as CSARDLWLSYNSPLHF.

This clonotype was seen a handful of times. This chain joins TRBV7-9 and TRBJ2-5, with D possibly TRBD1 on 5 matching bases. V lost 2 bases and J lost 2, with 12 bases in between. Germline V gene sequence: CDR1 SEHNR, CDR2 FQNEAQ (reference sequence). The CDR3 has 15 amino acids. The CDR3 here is CASSLRGHRQETQYF. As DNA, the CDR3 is TGTGCCAGCAGCTTACGCGGACACCGTCAAGAGACCCAGTACTTC.

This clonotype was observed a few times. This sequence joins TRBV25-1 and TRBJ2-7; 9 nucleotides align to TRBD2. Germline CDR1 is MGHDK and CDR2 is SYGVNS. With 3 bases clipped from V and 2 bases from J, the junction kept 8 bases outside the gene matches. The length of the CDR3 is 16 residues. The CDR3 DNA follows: TGTGCCAGCAGTGAGTGGTCTAGCGGGAATCCCTACGAGCAGTACTTC. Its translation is CASSEWSSGNPYEQYF.

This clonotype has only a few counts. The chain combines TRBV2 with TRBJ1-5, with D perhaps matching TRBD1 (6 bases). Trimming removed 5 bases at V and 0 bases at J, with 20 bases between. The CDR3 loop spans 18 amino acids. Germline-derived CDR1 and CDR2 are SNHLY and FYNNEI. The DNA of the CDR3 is TGTGCCAGCAGTCCCCTGCGACAGGCCCACTATAGCAATCAGCCCCAGCATTTT. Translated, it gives CASSPLRQAHYSNQPQHF. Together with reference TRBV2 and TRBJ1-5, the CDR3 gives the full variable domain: EPEVTQTPSHQVTQMGQEVILRCVPISNHLYFYWYRQILGQKVEFLVSFYNNEISEKSEIFDDQFSVERPDGSNFTLKIRSTKLEDSAMYFCASSPLRQAHYSNQPQHFGDGTRLSIL.

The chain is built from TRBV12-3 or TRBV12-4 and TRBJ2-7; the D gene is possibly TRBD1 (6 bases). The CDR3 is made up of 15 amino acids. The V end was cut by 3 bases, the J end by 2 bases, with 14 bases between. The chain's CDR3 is CASSLVPGDPYEQYF. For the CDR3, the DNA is TGTGCCAGCAGTTTGGTCCCAGGGGATCCCTACGAGCAGTACTTC.

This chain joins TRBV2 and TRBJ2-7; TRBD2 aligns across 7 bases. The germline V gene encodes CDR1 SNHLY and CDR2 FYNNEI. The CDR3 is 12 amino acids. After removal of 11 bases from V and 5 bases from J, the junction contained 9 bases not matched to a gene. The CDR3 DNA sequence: TGTGCCCGTGGGAGGGGACGCAACGAGCAGTACTTC. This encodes CARGRGRNEQYF. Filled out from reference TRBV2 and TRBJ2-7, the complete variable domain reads EPEVTQTPSHQVTQMGQEVILRCVPISNHLYFYWYRQILGQKVEFLVSFYNNEISEKSEIFDDQFSVERPDGSNFTLKIRSTKLEDSAMYFCARGRGRNEQYFGPGTRLTVT.

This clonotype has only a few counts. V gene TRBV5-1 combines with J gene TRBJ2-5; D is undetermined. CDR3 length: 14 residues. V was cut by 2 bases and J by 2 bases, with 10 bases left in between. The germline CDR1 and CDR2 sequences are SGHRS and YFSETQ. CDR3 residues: CASSFRSAQETQYF. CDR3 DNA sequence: TGCGCCAGCAGCTTCCGGTCGGCGCAAGAGACCCAGTACTTC. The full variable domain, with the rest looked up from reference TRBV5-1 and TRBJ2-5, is KAGVTQTPRYLIKTRGQQVTLSCSPISGHRSVSWYQQTPGQGLQFLFEYFSETQRNKGNFPGRFSGRQFSNSRSEMNVSTLELGDSALYLCASSFRSAQETQYFGPGTRLLVL.